One and the same sample provided the 11 T cell receptor beta chains below, sequenced in a study of cytomegalovirus exposure and HLA in healthy donors. In the PCR, 60 Vbeta and 13 Jbeta primers were used. TCRdb's table, derived via immunoSEQ multiplex PCR, lists solely in-frame clones and lacks some. The sample carries tens of thousands of clones, roughly two thirds recorded once. Sequencing input: PBMCs. The receptors originated from a woman between 45 and 65 years old in good health and CMV-seropositive.

The CDR3 DNA is TGTGCCAGCAGTTTTCGGGGAGCCTATAGCAATCAGCCCCAGCATTTT. It codes for CASSFRGAYSNQPQHF. The V and J genes are TRBV28 and TRBJ1-5; D gene unclear. The CDR3 covers 16 residues. The germline V gene has CDR1 MDHEN and CDR2 SYDVKM. V lost 3 bases, J lost 0 bases, and 12 bases lay in between.

The chain carries TRBV5-6 and TRBJ1-3; TRBD1 aligns across 12 bases. Per the germline V gene, CDR1 is SGHDT and CDR2 is YYEEEE. This CDR3 has 18 amino acids. The ends lost 4 bases at V and 4 bases at J; junction bases unmatched: 12. The CDR3 region is CASSPPDRDRGRGNTIYF. In DNA form, the CDR3 reads TGTGCCAGCAGCCCCCCAGACCGGGACAGGGGGCGAGGAAACACCATATATTTT. The full variable domain, with the rest looked up from reference TRBV5-6 and TRBJ1-3, is DAGVTQSPTHLIKTRGQQVTLRCSPKSGHDTVSWYQQALGQGPQFIFQYYEEEERQRGNFPDRFSGHQFPNYSSELNVNALLLGDSALYLCASSPPDRDRGRGNTIYFGEGSWLTVV.

The gene calls are TRBV28 and TRBJ2-2; D might be TRBD1 (5 bases). This CDR3 has 17 residues. Looked up from germline, CDR1 is MDHEN and CDR2 is SYDVKM. The V end was cut by 3 bases, the J end by 3 bases, with 17 bases between. The CDR3 reads CASSFGGREWDTGELFF. DNA for the CDR3: TGTGCCAGCAGTTTTGGTGGCAGGGAATGGGACACCGGGGAGCTGTTTTTT.

This rearrangement joins TRBV6-5 to TRBJ1-1; 7 bases line up with TRBD1. With V trimmed by 6 bases and J by 5 bases, 12 bases remained unmatched. The CDR3 runs 15 residues. Germline V gene data show CDR1 as MNHEY and CDR2 as SVGAGI. The CDR3 spells CASSLAEGAKTEAFF. The CDR3, as DNA: TGTGCCAGCAGCTTGGCCGAGGGGGCCAAAACTGAAGCTTTCTTT.

The rearrangement joins TRBV6-1 to TRBJ2-7, with TRBD2 identical over 8 bases. Germline CDR1 is MNHNS and CDR2 is SASEGT. This CDR3 is 14 amino acids long. Trimming took 3 bases from V and 2 from J; bases not matched to a gene: 3. The CDR3, as DNA: TGTGCCAGCAGTGAGGCGGGGGGAACCTACGAGCAGTACGTC. It codes for CASSEAGGTYEQYV.

The table lists this clone with a count of one. The chain links TRBV2 to TRBJ2-5; D gene unclear. The germline V gene encodes CDR1 SNHLY and CDR2 FYNNEI. This CDR3 has 11 amino acids. V dropped 8 bases and J dropped 1 base, with 5 bases sitting between them. In DNA, the CDR3 is TGTGCCAGCGAGTTCCAAGAGACCCAGTACTTC. This translates into CASEFQETQYF.

In DNA, the CDR3 is TGTGCCAGTAGTACTGGACAGGGTCCACGGGATGAGCAGTTCTTC. Its translation is CASSTGQGPRDEQFF. The chain is built from TRBV19 and TRBJ2-1; 8 bases are shared with TRBD1. The length of the CDR3 is 15 residues. Germline CDR1 is LNHDA and CDR2 is SQIVND (reference sequence). The junction had 10 bases not matched to a gene; V was cut back by 4 bases and J by 8 bases.

This chain links TRBV18 with TRBJ1-5; D is uncertain. The CDR3 is 16 residues long. Deletions cut 3 bases from V and 6 bases from J, with 18 bases between. Germline CDR1 KGHSH, CDR2 LQKENI. The CDR3 DNA reads as TGTGCCAGCTCACCCTCGGAATTAACGGGAGCTCAGCCCCAGCATTTT. This gives the protein CASSPSELTGAQPQHF.

The chain uses TRBV5-6 and TRBJ1-5; weak D call: TRBD1 (5 bases). Germline-derived CDR1 and CDR2 are SGHDT and YYEEEE. This CDR3 comprises 14 residues. The V and J ends lost 0 bases and 5 bases respectively, with 9 bases between them. The CDR3 loop is CASSLGQGDQPQHF. The DNA of the CDR3 is TGTGCCAGCAGCTTGGGGCAGGGTGATCAGCCCCAGCATTTT.

The chain combines TRBV7-9 with TRBJ1-1, with 8 bases lining up with TRBD1. The V segment lost 8 bases and the J segment 10 bases; nucleotides outside the gene matches: 15. The germline V gene has CDR1 SEHNR and CDR2 FQNEAQ (reference sequence). This CDR3 is built from 14 residues. The CDR3 region has the DNA TGTGCCAGCCGTCCACAGGGGGTACCTCCTGGAGCTTTCTTT. Its translation: CASRPQGVPPGAFF. The whole variable domain, filled in from reference TRBV7-9 and TRBJ1-1, reads DTGVSQNPRHKITKRGQNVTFRCDPISEHNRLYWYRQTLGQGPEFLTYFQNEAQLEKSRLLSDRFSAERPKGSFSTLEIQRTEQGDSAMYLCASRPQGVPPGAFFGQGTRLTVV.

Concerning this clone itself: At one boundary the junction diverges from the germline segment, which might be a read error. The chain is built from TRBV7-9 and TRBJ1-1, with D tentatively TRBD1 (6 bases). The CDR3 extends over 12 amino acids. Per germline, CDR1 SEHNR and CDR2 FQNEAQ (reference sequence). DNA for the CDR3: TGTTCCAGCAGCCATTACAGGGATCGAGCTTTCTTT. Amino acid sequence: CSSSHYRDRAFF.